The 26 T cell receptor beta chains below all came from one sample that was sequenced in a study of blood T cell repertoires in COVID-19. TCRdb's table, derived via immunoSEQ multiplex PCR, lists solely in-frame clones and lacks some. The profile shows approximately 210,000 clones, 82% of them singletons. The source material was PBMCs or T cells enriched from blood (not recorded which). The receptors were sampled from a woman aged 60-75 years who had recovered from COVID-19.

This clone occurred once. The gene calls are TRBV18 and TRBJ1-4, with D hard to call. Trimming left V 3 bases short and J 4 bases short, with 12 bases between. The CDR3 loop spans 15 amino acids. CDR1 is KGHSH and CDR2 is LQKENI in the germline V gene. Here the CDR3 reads CASSPSTGSNEKLFF. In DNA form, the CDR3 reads TGTGCCAGCTCACCTTCGACGGGAAGTAATGAAAAACTGTTTTTT. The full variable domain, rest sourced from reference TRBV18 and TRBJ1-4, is NAGVMQNPRHLVRRRGQEARLRCSPMKGHSHVYWYRQLPEEGLKFMVYLQKENIIDESGMPKERFSAEFPKEGPSILRIQQVVRGDSAAYFCASSPSTGSNEKLFFGSGTQLSVL.

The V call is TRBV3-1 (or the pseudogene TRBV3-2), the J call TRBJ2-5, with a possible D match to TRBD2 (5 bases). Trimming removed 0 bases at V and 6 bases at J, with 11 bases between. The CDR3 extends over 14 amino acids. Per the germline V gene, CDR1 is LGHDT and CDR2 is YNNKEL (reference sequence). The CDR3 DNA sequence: TGTGCCAGCAGCCAAGAAGCTAGCCGTAAGACCCAGTACTTC. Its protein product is CASSQEASRKTQYF.

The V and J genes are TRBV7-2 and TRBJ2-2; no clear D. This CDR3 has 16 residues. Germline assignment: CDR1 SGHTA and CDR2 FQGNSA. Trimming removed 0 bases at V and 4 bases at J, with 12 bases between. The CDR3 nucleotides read TGTGCCAGCAGCTTAGCATCCACGACTCCCACCGGGGAGCTGTTTTTT. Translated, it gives CASSLASTTPTGELFF. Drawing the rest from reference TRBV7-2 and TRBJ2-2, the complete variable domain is GAGVSQSPSNKVTEKGKDVELRCDPISGHTALYWYRQSLGQGLEFLIYFQGNSAPDKSGLPSDRFSAERTGGSVSTLTIQRTQQEDSAVYLCASSLASTTPTGELFFGEGSRLTVL.

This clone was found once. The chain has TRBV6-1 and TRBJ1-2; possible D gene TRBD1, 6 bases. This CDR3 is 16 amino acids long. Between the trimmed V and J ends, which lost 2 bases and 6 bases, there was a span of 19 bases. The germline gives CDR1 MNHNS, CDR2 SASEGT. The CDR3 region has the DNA TGTGCCAGCAGTGAATTCGTTGTGAATACAGGGAATGGCTACACCTTC. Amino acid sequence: CASSEFVVNTGNGYTF.

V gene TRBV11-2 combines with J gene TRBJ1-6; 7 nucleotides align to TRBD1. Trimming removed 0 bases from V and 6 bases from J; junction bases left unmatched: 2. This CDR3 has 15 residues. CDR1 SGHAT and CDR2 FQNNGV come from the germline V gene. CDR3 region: CASSLEQGGNSPLHF. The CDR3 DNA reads TGTGCCAGCAGCTTAGAGCAGGGGGGTAATTCACCCCTCCACTTT. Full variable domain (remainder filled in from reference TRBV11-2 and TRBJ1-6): EAGVAQSPRYKIIEKRQSVAFWCNPISGHATLYWYQQILGQGPKLLIQFQNNGVVDDSQLPKDRFSAERLKGVDSTLKIQPAKLEDSAVYLCASSLEQGGNSPLHFGNGTRLTVT.

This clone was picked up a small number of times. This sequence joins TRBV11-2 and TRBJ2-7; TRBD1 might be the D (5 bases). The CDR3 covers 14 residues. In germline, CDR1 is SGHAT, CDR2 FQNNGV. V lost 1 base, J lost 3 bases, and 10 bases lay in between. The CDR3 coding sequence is TGTGCCAGCAGCTTAGCGGCAGGGAACTACGAGCAGTACTTC. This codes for CASSLAAGNYEQYF. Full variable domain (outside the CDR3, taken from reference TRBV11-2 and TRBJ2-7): EAGVAQSPRYKIIEKRQSVAFWCNPISGHATLYWYQQILGQGPKLLIQFQNNGVVDDSQLPKDRFSAERLKGVDSTLKIQPAKLEDSAVYLCASSLAAGNYEQYFGPGTRLTVT.

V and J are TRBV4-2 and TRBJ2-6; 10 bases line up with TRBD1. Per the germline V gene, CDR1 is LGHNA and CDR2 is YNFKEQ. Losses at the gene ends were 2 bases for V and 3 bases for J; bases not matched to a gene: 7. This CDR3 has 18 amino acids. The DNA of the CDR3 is TGTGCCAGCAGCCAAATAAGGGACAGGGGATATGGGGCCAACGTCCTGACTTTC. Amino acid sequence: CASSQIRDRGYGANVLTF.

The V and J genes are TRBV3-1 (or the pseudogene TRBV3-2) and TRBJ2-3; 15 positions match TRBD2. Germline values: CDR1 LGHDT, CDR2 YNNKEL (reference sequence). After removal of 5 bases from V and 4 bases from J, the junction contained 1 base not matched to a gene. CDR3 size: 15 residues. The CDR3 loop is CASSGLAGGPDTQYF. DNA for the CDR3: TGTGCCAGCAGCGGACTAGCGGGGGGGCCAGATACGCAGTATTTT.

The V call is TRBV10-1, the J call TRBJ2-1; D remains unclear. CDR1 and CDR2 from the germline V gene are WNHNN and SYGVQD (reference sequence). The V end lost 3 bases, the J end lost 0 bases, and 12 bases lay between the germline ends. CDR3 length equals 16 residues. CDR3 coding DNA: TGCGCCAGCAGTGAATTCCTAACGGGCTCCTACAATGAGCAGTTCTTC. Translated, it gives CASSEFLTGSYNEQFF.

The CDR3 loop reads CASSPGSGSYEQYF. The CDR3 nucleotides are TGTGCCAGCAGCCCGGGTTCAGGGTCCTACGAGCAGTACTTC. The chain employs TRBV7-9 and TRBJ2-7; maybe TRBD1 (5 bases). V lost 5 bases and J 1 base, leaving 12 bases between the germline ends. CDR3 length: 14 residues. Germline V gives CDR1 SEHNR, CDR2 FQNEAQ (reference sequence).

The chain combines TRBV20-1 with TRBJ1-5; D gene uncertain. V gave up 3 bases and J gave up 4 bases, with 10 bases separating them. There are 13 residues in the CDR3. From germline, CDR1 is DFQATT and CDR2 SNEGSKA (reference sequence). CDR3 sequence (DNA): TGCAGTGCTAGTTTAGGAGGGAATCAGCCCCAGCATTTT. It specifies CSASLGGNQPQHF.

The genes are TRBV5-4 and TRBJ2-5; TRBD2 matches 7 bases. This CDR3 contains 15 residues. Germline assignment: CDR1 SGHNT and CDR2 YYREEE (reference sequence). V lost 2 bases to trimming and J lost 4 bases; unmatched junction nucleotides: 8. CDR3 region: CASSFKRGKRETQYF. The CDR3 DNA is TGTGCCAGCAGCTTTAAGCGGGGAAAGAGAGAGACCCAGTACTTC.

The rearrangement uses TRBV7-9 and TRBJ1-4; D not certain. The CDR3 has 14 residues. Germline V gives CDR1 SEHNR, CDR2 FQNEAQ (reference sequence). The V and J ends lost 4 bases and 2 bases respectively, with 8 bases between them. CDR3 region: CASSWSGTNEKLFF. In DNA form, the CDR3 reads TGTGCCAGCAGCTGGTCAGGCACTAATGAAAAACTGTTTTTT.

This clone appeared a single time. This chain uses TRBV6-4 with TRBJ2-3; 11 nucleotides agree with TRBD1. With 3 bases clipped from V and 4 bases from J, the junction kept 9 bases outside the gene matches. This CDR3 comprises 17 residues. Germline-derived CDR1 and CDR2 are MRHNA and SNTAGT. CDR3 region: CASSEEPRDRGSDTQYF. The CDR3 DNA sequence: TGTGCCAGCAGTGAAGAACCCCGGGACAGGGGGTCAGATACGCAGTATTTT.

The CDR3 here is CASSGATGELFF. CDR3 coding DNA: TGTGCCAGTAGTGGGGCTACCGGGGAGCTGTTTTTT. The V gene is TRBV19, the J gene TRBJ2-2, with a weak D call TRBD1 (5 bases). The CDR3 is 12 residues long. Germline V gene lookup returns CDR1 LNHDA and CDR2 SQIVND (reference sequence). Deletions cut 5 bases from V and 5 bases from J, with 6 bases between. Filled out from reference TRBV19 and TRBJ2-2, the complete variable domain reads DGGITQSPKYLFRKEGQNVTLSCEQNLNHDAMYWYRQDPGQGLRLIYYSQIVNDFQKGDIAEGYSVSREKKESFPLTVTSAQKNPTAFYLCASSGATGELFFGEGSRLTVL.

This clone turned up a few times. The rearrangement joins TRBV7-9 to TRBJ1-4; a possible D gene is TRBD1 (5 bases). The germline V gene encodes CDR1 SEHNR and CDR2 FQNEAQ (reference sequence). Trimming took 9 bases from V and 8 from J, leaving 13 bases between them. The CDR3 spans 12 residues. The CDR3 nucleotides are TGTGCCAGTTCAGGGTCAGAGGAAAAACTGTTTTTT. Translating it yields CASSGSEEKLFF.

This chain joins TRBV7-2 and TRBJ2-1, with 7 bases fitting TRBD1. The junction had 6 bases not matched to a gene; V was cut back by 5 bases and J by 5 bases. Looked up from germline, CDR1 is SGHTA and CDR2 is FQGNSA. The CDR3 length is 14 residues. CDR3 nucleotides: TGTGCCAGCAGCGTCGGGACAGCCAACAATGAGCAGTTCTTC. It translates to CASSVGTANNEQFF.

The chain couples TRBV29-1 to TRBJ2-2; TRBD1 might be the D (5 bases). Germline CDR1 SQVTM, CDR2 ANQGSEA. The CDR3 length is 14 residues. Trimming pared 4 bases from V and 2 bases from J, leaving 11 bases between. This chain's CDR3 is CSVAGMGNTGELFF. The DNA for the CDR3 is TGCAGCGTTGCAGGGATGGGAAACACCGGGGAGCTGTTTTTT.

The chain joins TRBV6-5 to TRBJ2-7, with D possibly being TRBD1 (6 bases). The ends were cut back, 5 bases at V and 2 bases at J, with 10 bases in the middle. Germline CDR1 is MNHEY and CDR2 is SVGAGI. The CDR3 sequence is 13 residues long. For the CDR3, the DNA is TGTGCCAGCAGTCGACAGGTTCCCTACGAGCAGTACTTC. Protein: CASSRQVPYEQYF.

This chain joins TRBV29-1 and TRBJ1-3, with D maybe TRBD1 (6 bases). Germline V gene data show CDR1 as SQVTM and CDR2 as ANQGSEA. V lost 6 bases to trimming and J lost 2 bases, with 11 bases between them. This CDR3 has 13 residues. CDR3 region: CSVGHDPGNTIYF. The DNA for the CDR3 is TGCAGCGTGGGACACGACCCTGGAAACACCATATATTTT.

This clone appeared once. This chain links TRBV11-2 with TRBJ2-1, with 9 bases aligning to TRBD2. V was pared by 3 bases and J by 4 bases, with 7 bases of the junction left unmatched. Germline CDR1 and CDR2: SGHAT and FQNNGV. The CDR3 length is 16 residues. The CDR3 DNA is TGTGCCAGCAGCTTGGGCAGCGGGGGGCTTTACAATGAGCAGTTCTTC. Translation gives CASSLGSGGLYNEQFF.

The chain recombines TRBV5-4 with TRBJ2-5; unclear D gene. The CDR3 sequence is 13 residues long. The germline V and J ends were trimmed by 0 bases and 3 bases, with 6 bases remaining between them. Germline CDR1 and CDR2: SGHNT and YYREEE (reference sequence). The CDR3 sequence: CASSLVVEETQYF. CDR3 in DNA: TGTGCCAGCAGCTTGGTAGTCGAAGAGACCCAGTACTTC.

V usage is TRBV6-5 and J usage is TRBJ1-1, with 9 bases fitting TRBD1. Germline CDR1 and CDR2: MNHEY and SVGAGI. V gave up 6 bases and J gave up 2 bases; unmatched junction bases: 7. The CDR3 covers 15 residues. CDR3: CASRLTGGINTEAFF. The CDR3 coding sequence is TGTGCCAGCAGACTAACAGGGGGCATAAACACTGAAGCTTTCTTT.

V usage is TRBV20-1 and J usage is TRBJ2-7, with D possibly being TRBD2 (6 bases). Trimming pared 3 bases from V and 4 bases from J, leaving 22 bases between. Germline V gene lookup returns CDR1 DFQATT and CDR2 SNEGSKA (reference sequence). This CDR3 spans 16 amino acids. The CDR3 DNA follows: TGCAGTGCTAGTACGGGAGACAGAAGGAGGGCTTACGAGCAGTACTTC. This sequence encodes CSASTGDRRRAYEQYF.

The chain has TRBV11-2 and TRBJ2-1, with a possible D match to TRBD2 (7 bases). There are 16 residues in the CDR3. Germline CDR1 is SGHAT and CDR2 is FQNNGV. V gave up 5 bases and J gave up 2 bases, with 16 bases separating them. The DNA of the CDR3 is TGTGCCAGCAGCCCCCAAGGGGGGGGGCCCTACAATGAGCAGTTCTTC. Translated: CASSPQGGGPYNEQFF.

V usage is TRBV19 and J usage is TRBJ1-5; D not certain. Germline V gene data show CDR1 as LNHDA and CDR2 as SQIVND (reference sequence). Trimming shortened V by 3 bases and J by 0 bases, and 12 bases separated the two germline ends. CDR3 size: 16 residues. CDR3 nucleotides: TGTGCCAGTAGTATCACACAGTGGTATAGCAATCAGCCCCAGCATTTT. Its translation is CASSITQWYSNQPQHF.